These T cell receptor beta chains were read from a single sample in a study of blood T cells in healthy people across ages. TCRdb reanalysed the 5' RACE reads using MiXCR and keeps one entry per CDR3 protein. The sample shows approximately 320,000 distinct CDR3 sequences, roughly 26% of them seen only once. The sequenced sample was blood. The source is a woman between 65 and 79 years old in good health. Each CDR3 is given with its conserved first and last residue. D genes are given only for firm matches. Clone sizes are given selectively: once, few, many, or a class where the clone is expanded.

clone_size	j_call	v_call	d_call	cdr3_nt	cdr3_aa
-	TRBJ1-5	TRBV19	-	TGTGCCAGTAGTATCCAGCACAATCAGCCCCAGCATTTT	CASSIQHNQPQHF
-	TRBJ2-2	TRBV12-3/TRBV12-4	TRBD1	TGTGCCAGCACCCAGGGGGCCGGGGAGCTGTTTTTT	CASTQGAGELFF
-	TRBJ2-1	TRBV5-1	TRBD2	TGTGCCAGCAGCGCCAGTATCCTAGCGGGAGGTGTGCAGTTCTTC	CASSASILAGGVQFF
-	TRBJ2-1	TRBV20-1	-	TGCAGTGCTAGACGTAGTATGGGTTACAATGAGCAGTTCTTC	CSARRSMGYNEQFF
-	TRBJ2-3	TRBV12-5	-	TGTGCTAGTGGTTCGGGGCAGCTCACAGATACGCAGTATTTT	CASGSGQLTDTQYF
-	TRBJ2-1	TRBV9	-	TGTGCCAGCAGCGTAGAGGTCGGGGCCCCGGGGCAGTTCTTC	CASSVEVGAPGQFF
-	TRBJ2-1	TRBV6-6	TRBD1	TGTGCCAGCAGTTCTCCGGGACAGGGACGGGGTGAGCAGTTCTTC	CASSSPGQGRGEQFF
few	TRBJ2-7	TRBV18	TRBD2	TGTGCCAGCTCACCCGGACTAGCGGATACCTACGAGCAGTACTTC	CASSPGLADTYEQYF
-	TRBJ2-1	TRBV25-1	TRBD2	TGTGCCAGCAGTTGGGTGCGGGAGGACAATGAGCAGTTCTTC	CASSWVREDNEQFF
few	TRBJ2-1	TRBV6-6	TRBD2	TGTGCCAGCAGTATCCCGGGACTACCAGACAATGAGCAGTTCTTC	CASSIPGLPDNEQFF
-	TRBJ1-1	TRBV9	TRBD1	TGCGCCAGCAGCCCTATTCCGGGACAGAGGTCTGAAGCTTTCTTT	CASSPIPGQRSEAFF
-	TRBJ2-2	TRBV10-2	TRBD2	TGCGCCAGCAGCGGCGGGAGGGTCACCGGGGAGCTGTTTTTT	CASSGGRVTGELFF
-	TRBJ2-1	TRBV6-2/TRBV6-3	TRBD2	TGTGCCAGCAGACGTTTGCGGACTAGCGCCTACAATGAGCAGTTCTTC	CASRRLRTSAYNEQFF
few	TRBJ2-1	TRBV20-1	TRBD1	TGCAGTGCTGAGGGGACAGGAGGGTTCAATGAGCAGTTCTTC	CSAEGTGGFNEQFF
-	TRBJ2-3	TRBV7-2	TRBD2	TGTGCCAGCAGCTTAACAGGTCTAGCGGGGGGTAAAGGCGATACGCAGTATTTT	CASSLTGLAGGKGDTQYF
-	TRBJ1-5	TRBV18	-	TGTGCCAGCTCGCCTAATAGCAATCAGCCCCAGCATTTT	CASSPNSNQPQHF
-	TRBJ2-1	TRBV12-3/TRBV12-4	TRBD2	TGTGCCAGCGGTAGCTCTGGACGTTTCAGCGGGAGGGCCTCCTACAATGAGCAGTTCTTC	CASGSSGRFSGRASYNEQFF
few	TRBJ1-3	TRBV24-1	-	TGTGCCACCAGTGATCCCGGTGGAACTGGAAACACCATATATTTT	CATSDPGGTGNTIYF
-	TRBJ2-1	TRBV12-3/TRBV12-4	-	TGTGCCAGCACACCTCCTAACAATGAGCAGTTCTTC	CASTPPNNEQFF
few	TRBJ1-3	TRBV3-1	-	TGTGCCAGCAGCCCCCTGGCTGGCATCACTGGAAACACCATATATTTT	CASSPLAGITGNTIYF
-	TRBJ2-7	TRBV12-3/TRBV12-4	TRBD1	TGTGCCAGCCGAACAGGGGATACCTACGAGCAGTACTTC	CASRTGDTYEQYF
many	TRBJ2-5	TRBV18	TRBD2	TGTGCCAGCTCACCCGGACTAGCGGACCAAGAGACCCAGTACTTC	CASSPGLADQETQYF
few	TRBJ2-3	TRBV14	-	TGTGCCAGCAGCCAAACGTATGGCAGGTCCACAGATACGCAGTATTTT	CASSQTYGRSTDTQYF
many	TRBJ2-5	TRBV12-3/TRBV12-4	-	TGTGCCAGCAGTCTCTCTGGGGCAGGGGAGACCCAGTACTTC	CASSLSGAGETQYF
-	TRBJ2-7	TRBV6-5	-	TGTGCCAGCAGTTACAGGACAGAGCAGTACTTC	CASSYRTEQYF
-	TRBJ1-5	TRBV7-2	-	TGTGCCAGCAGCTTAGTGGGGCAGGGGATAAACCAGCCCCAGCATTTT	CASSLVGQGINQPQHF
few	TRBJ2-7	TRBV7-2	-	TGTGCCAGCAGCTTAGCGCACGGCAGGCTAGACTACGAGCAGTACTTC	CASSLAHGRLDYEQYF
-	TRBJ2-1	TRBV7-2	TRBD2	TGTGCCAGCAGCGCCGGGACTAGCGGGGGGGGCCGTGAGCAGTTCTTC	CASSAGTSGGGREQFF
many	TRBJ2-5	TRBV20-1	TRBD2	TGCAGTGCTAGGCGAGGGACTAGCGGGAAGGGGACCCAGTACTTC	CSARRGTSGKGTQYF
-	TRBJ1-2	TRBV6-1	-	TGTGCCAGCAGTGAAAGGCAGAATGGCTACACCTTC	CASSERQNGYTF
-	TRBJ1-2	TRBV10-3	-	TGTGCCATCACCGGGGGACAAGCTAACTATGGCTACACCTTC	CAITGGQANYGYTF
-	TRBJ1-2	TRBV6-5	-	TGTGCCAGCAGGCCTCAGGGGCCCTATGGCTACACCTTC	CASRPQGPYGYTF
-	TRBJ2-5	TRBV7-8	TRBD2	TGTGCCAGCAGCCCCAGGACTAGCGGGAGATCAGAGACCCAGTACTTC	CASSPRTSGRSETQYF
-	TRBJ1-5	TRBV15	-	TGTGCCACCGTCGAGTCGGACCCTTATAGCAATCAGCCCCAGCATTTT	CATVESDPYSNQPQHF
few	TRBJ1-1	TRBV12-3/TRBV12-4	TRBD1	TGTGCCAGCAGCAACCGACAGGGGAACACTGAAGCTTTCTTT	CASSNRQGNTEAFF
-	TRBJ2-5	TRBV5-6	TRBD1	TGTGCCAGCAGCAAAGGACAGGGTGTCCCGTTTGTAGAGACCCAGTACTTC	CASSKGQGVPFVETQYF
-	TRBJ2-5	TRBV6-2/TRBV6-3	-	TGTGCCAGCAGTCGAATAGCGGTACAAGAGACCCAGTACTTC	CASSRIAVQETQYF
-	TRBJ2-1	TRBV28	TRBD2	TGTGCCAGCAGTTTAATAGGGACTAGCGGGAGAGGTGAGCAGTTCTTC	CASSLIGTSGRGEQFF
many	TRBJ2-5	TRBV5-4	TRBD1	TGTGCCAGCAGCTTTAAAAACAGGGGGCCAGAGACCCAGTACTTC	CASSFKNRGPETQYF
-	TRBJ1-1	TRBV20-1	TRBD1	TGCAGTGCCCTCGACAGGGGGCTATTTTTGACTGAAGCTTTCTTT	CSALDRGLFLTEAFF